A selection of T cell receptor beta chains follows, all from one sample in a study of response to subunit inactivated influenza vaccine. TCRdb re-derived calls from the RT-PCR reads in MiXCR, one entry per CDR3 protein. The table lists 300,000 to 350,000 distinct CDR3 sequences, around 20% of them singletons. The sample here was PBMCs from blood, taken about 19 months after vaccination. These TCRs come from a man aged 45 to 70 who received an inactivated influenza vaccine. CDR3s include the opening cysteine and the closing phenylalanine or tryptophan. D genes are given only for firm matches. Only some rows state a clone size, as once, few, many or a class for expanded clones.

clone_size j_call v_call d_call cdr3_nt cdr3_aa
few TRBJ2-2 TRBV4-3 TRBD2 TGCGCCAGCAGCCATCTTGGACTAGCGGGCGCGAACACCGGGGAGCTGTTTTTT CASSHLGLAGANTGELFF
few TRBJ1-6 TRBV20-1 . TGCAGTGCTAGAGAAAGAGGATTCGGAAGCGGATTCAATTCACCCCTCCACTTT CSARERGFGSGFNSPLHF
few TRBJ1-3 TRBV29-1 TRBD1 TGCAGCGTCGGGACAGAGGCTGGAAACACCATATATTTT CSVGTEAGNTIYF
. TRBJ1-1 TRBV19 . TGTGCCAGTAGCTCCTACAGGGAAAACACTGAAGCTTTCTTT CASSSYRENTEAFF
many TRBJ2-3 TRBV25-1 . TGTGCCAGCAGTGACTTAGGTGTTACGCAGTATTTT CASSDLGVTQYF
. TRBJ1-1 TRBV7-2 . TGTGCCAGCAGCTTAGTCCAGGGGTACACTGAAGCTTTCTTT CASSLVQGYTEAFF
. TRBJ1-1 TRBV5-1 TRBD1 TGCGCCAGCACCCTGGGGACAGGGAAAACTGAAGCTTTCTTT CASTLGTGKTEAFF
. TRBJ1-5 TRBV28 . TGTGCCAGCACCAGGGTCCCAGGTACTCAGCCCCAGCATTTT CASTRVPGTQPQHF
. TRBJ2-7 TRBV12-3/TRBV12-4 TRBD1 TGTGCCAGCAGTTTAATCTGGACAGGGATCTTTGAGCAGTACTTC CASSLIWTGIFEQYF
. TRBJ1-3 TRBV6-5 . TGTGCCAGCAGTTACTCGCAGGGAAAGAGAAACACCATATATTTT CASSYSQGKRNTIYF
few TRBJ2-2 TRBV24-1 . TGTGCCACCGGAGGGGACGCCAAAGGGCCCGGGGAGCTGTTTTTT CATGGDAKGPGELFF
. TRBJ2-2 TRBV24-1 . TGTGCCACCAGTGACCATTTAAACACCGGGGAGCTGTTTTTT CATSDHLNTGELFF
many TRBJ1-2 TRBV20-1 . TGCAGTGCTAGAGGCGGGCAATTGAACTATGGCTACACCTTC CSARGGQLNYGYTF
few TRBJ2-7 TRBV20-1 . TGCAGTGCCCCCCCCGGGACCCACTACGAGCAGTACTTC CSAPPGTHYEQYF
. TRBJ1-5 TRBV12-3/TRBV12-4 . TGTGCCAGCAGGCGGGAGGCCAATCAGCCCCAGCATTTT CASRREANQPQHF
many TRBJ2-3 TRBV7-2 . TGTGCCAGCAGCCTTGGGGGGTATACGCAGTATTTT CASSLGGYTQYF
few TRBJ2-1 TRBV29-1 . TGCAGCGTCGGTGAGGGCGCCTACAATGAGCAGTTCTTC CSVGEGAYNEQFF
many TRBJ2-7 TRBV20-1 . TGCAGTGCTAGAGTTCAGCCCTACGAGCAGTACTTC CSARVQPYEQYF
. TRBJ1-1 TRBV7-2 . TGTGCCAGCAGCTTACCCCGCAGGGAGACTGAAGCTTTCTTT CASSLPRRETEAFF
. TRBJ2-3 TRBV29-1 . TGCAGCGCAGGCTCCCTCACAGATACGCAGTATTTT CSAGSLTDTQYF
. TRBJ1-4 TRBV25-1 . TGTGCCAGCAGTGGGCAGAATAATGAAAAACTGTTTTTT CASSGQNNEKLFF
. TRBJ1-2 TRBV7-2 TRBD1 TGTGCCAGCAGCGTCCGGGACAGGGGACATGGCTACACCTTC CASSVRDRGHGYTF